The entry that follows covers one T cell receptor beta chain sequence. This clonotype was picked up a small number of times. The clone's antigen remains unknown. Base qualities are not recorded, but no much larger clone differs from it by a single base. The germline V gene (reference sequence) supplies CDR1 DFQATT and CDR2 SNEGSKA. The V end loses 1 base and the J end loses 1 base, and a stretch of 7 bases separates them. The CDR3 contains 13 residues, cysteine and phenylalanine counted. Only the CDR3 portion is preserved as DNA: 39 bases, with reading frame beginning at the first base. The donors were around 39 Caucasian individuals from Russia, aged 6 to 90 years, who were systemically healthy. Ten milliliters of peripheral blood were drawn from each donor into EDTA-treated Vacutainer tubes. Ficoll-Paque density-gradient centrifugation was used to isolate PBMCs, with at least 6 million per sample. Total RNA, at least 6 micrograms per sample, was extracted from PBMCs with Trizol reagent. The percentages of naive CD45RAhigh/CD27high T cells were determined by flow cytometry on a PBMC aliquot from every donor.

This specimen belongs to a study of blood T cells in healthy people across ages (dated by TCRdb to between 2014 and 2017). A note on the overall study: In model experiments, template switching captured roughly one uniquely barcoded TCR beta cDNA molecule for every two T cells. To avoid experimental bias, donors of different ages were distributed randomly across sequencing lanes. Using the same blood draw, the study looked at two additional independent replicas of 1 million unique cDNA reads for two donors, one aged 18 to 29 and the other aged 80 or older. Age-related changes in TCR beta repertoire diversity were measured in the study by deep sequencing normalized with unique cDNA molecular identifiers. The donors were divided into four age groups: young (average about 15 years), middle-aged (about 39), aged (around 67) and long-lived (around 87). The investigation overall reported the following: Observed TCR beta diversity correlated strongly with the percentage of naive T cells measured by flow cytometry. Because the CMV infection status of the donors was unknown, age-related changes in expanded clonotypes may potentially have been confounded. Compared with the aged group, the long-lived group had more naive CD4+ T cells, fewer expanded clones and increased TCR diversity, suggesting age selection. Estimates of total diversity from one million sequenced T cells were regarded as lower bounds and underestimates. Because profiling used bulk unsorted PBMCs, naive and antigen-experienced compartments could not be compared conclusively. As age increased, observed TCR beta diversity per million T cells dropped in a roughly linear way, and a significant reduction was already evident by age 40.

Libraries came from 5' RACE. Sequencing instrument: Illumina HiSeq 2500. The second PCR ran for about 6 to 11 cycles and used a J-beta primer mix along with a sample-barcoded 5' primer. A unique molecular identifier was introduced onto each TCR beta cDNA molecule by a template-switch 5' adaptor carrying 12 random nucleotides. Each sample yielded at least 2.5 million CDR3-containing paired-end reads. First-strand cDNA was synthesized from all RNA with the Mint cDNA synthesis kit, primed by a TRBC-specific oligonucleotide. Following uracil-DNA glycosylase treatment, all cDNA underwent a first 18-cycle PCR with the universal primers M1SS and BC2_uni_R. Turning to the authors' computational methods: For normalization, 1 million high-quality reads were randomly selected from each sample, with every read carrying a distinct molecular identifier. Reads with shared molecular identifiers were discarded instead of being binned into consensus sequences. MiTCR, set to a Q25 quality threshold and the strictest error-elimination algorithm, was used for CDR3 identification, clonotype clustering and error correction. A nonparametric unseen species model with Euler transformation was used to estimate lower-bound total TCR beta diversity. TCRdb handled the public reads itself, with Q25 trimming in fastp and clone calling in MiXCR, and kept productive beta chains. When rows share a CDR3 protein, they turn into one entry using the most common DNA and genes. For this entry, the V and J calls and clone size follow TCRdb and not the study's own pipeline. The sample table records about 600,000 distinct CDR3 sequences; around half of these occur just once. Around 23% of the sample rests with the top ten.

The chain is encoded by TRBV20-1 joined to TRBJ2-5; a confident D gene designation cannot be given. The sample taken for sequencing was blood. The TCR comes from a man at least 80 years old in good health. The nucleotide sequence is TGCAGTGCTAGAGTCAAACTCCAAGAGACCCAGTACTTC. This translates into CSARVKLQETQYF.